The 8 T cell receptor beta chains in this list originate from one sample, sequenced in a study of CD8+CD57+ T cells in acquired aplastic anemia. Genomic DNA, serving as template, underwent TCR beta VDJ and CDR3 profiling. Each CDR3 protein is one row after TCRdb ran MiXCR on the reads. The table includes about 220,000 distinct CDR3 sequences, 30% to 35% detected once. Sequenced input: sorted CD4+, CD8+, or CD8+CD57+ T cells (not recorded which) from PBMCs. Receptor source: a human donor in good health, serving as a control.

The chain links TRBV5-1 to TRBJ1-2; D not resolved. CDR1 and CDR2 (germline): SGHRS, YFSETQ. The V end lost 4 bases, the J end lost 4 bases, and 8 bases lay between the germline ends. This CDR3 comprises 12 residues. The CDR3 nucleotides read TGCGCCAGCAGCGTTAGGACCTATGGCTACACCTTC. This sequence encodes CASSVRTYGYTF.

This clonotype was detected only a few times. The CDR3 reads CASSYRRTGTPSSYNEQFF. The CDR3 bases are TGTGCCAGCAGCTATCGTCGGACAGGGACGCCCAGCTCCTACAATGAGCAGTTCTTC. The chain has TRBV11-1 and TRBJ2-1, with 8 bases identical to TRBD1. The trim removed 4 bases at V and 0 bases at J, leaving 14 bases unmatched. Germline lookup yields CDR1 SGHAT and CDR2 FQDESV (reference sequence). The CDR3 runs to 19 residues.

This chain links TRBV20-1 with TRBJ2-3; 9 positions match TRBD1. V shed 3 bases and J 5 bases; nucleotides not matched to a gene: 6. The CDR3 is made up of 14 amino acids. Germline CDR1 DFQATT, CDR2 SNEGSKA (reference sequence). The CDR3 DNA reads TGCAGTGCTAGTGCGGGACAGGGCGAAGATACGCAGTATTTT. Protein product: CSASAGQGEDTQYF.

This clonotype has at least ten counts. The rearrangement uses TRBV24-1 and TRBJ2-3, with unresolved D. The CDR3 consists of 14 residues. The V gene lost 6 bases and the J gene lost 0 bases, with 9 bases spanning the gap. The germline V gene has CDR1 KGHDR and CDR2 SFDVKD. In DNA, the CDR3 is TGTGCCACCAGTCTGGGTGGAAGCACAGATACGCAGTATTTT. The encoded protein is CATSLGGSTDTQYF.

A word on this clonotype: This clone may be a read error of a much larger clone one base away. The CDR3 reads CASGSAQGFGELFF. CDR3 bases: TGTGCCAGCGGCTCCGCGCAGGGGTTCGGGGAGCTGTTTTTT. The chain links TRBV7-3 to TRBJ2-2; TRBD1 might be the D (6 bases). This CDR3 is built from 14 residues. With 8 bases removed from V and 7 bases from J, the gap between germline ends came to 17 bases. CDR1 and CDR2 (germline): SGHTA, FQGTGA.

The gene calls are TRBV18 and TRBJ2-7; perhaps TRBD1 as D (5 bases). The length of the CDR3 is 13 residues. Germline CDR1 and CDR2: KGHSH and LQKENI. The V gene lost 3 bases and the J gene lost 4 bases, with 10 bases spanning the gap. The CDR3 sequence: CASSPFRDYEQYF. The CDR3 DNA follows: TGTGCCAGCTCACCTTTCAGGGATTACGAGCAGTACTTC. Full variable domain (outside the CDR3, taken from reference TRBV18 and TRBJ2-7): NAGVMQNPRHLVRRRGQEARLRCSPMKGHSHVYWYRQLPEEGLKFMVYLQKENIIDESGMPKERFSAEFPKEGPSILRIQQVVRGDSAAYFCASSPFRDYEQYFGPGTRLTVT.

This clonotype was recorded a few times. This rearrangement joins TRBV3-1 to TRBJ2-5; 9 bases align to TRBD2. With V trimmed by 4 bases and J by 5 bases, 11 bases remained unmatched. The CDR3 loop spans 16 amino acids. The V gene's germline CDR1 is LGHDT and CDR2 YNNKEL (reference sequence). This chain's CDR3 is CASSLNLAGAGETQYF. The DNA for the CDR3 is TGTGCCAGCAGCCTCAATTTAGCGGGAGCGGGGGAGACCCAGTACTTC.

This clonotype was picked up many times. V gene TRBV2 combines with J gene TRBJ2-7; D perhaps matches TRBD1 (7 bases). Germline assignment: CDR1 SNHLY and CDR2 FYNNEI. With 3 bases removed from V and 2 bases from J, the gap between germline ends came to 14 bases. CDR3 length: 15 amino acids. The CDR3 reads CASSEEGTATYEQYF. CDR3 sequence (DNA): TGTGCCAGCAGTGAGGAGGGGACAGCAACCTACGAGCAGTACTTC.